This TCR beta chain was recorded in a study of beta chain features in type 1 diabetes. Looking at the study overall: Patient and healthy donor groups were alike in age, gender and cell yields.

Expressed TCRB transcripts got sequenced, as all isolated RNA was reverse transcribed. The protocol was immunoSEQ multiplex PCR, while the TCRdb copy is restricted to in-frame clones and leaves out a portion. This table has over 600,000 clones, over 10% appearing once. Germline lookup yields CDR1 SQVTM and CDR2 ANQGSEA. V dropped 6 bases and J dropped 8 bases, with 13 bases sitting between them. CDR3 size: 11 residues. General study findings and limits: Shortening that was moderate but significant affected the TCRB CDR3s of Type 1 diabetes patients in all four CD4+ subsets.

On this clone: Its antigen is as yet unknown.

The source of this sequence is a man aged 30-40 years with type 1 diabetes. The sample consisted of naive CD4+ T cells from blood. The V call is TRBV29-1, the J call TRBJ2-5; perhaps TRBD2 as D (6 bases). CDR3 region: CSVQRDFTQYF. In DNA form, the CDR3 reads TGCAGCGTACAACGGGACTTTACCCAGTACTTC.